The 29 T cell receptor beta chains reported below all come from one sample, sequenced in a study of T-cell memory formation after mild COVID-19. TCRdb itself ran the 5' RACE reads through MiXCR, one entry per CDR3 protein. The sample shows roughly 450,000 distinct CDR3 sequences, roughly 18% of them seen only once. Sequenced: PBMCs or a T cell subset sorted from them (not recorded which). The receptors stem from an adult woman who had mild COVID-19 (a few samples of this study predate the infection). Cell type and time point are not known.

The V gene is TRBV30, the J gene TRBJ1-5; D may be TRBD1 (6 bases). V gave up 2 bases and J gave up 0 bases, with 11 bases separating them. CDR1 is GTSNPN, CDR2 SVGIG, per germline (reference sequence). The CDR3 has 15 amino acids. CDR3 sequence (DNA): TGTGCCTGGAGTTCGACAGGACTTAGCAATCAGCCCCAGCATTTT. Its protein product is CAWSSTGLSNQPQHF.

In its sample, this clonotype was seen a few times. This chain joins TRBV11-3 and TRBJ2-1; 8 bases match TRBD2. This CDR3 has 19 amino acids. V shed 0 bases, J shed 5 bases, and the junction held 15 bases outside the gene matches. Germline V gives CDR1 SGHNT, CDR2 YENEEA. The DNA of the CDR3 is TGTGCCAGCAGCTTAGAATCTTTGATCGGGAGGGGGAGCAACAATGAGCAGTTCTTC. Its protein product is CASSLESLIGRGSNNEQFF.

In its sample, this clonotype was seen a few times. The chain couples TRBV14 to TRBJ2-7; D is possibly TRBD1 or TRBD2 (5 bases each). The CDR3 contains 13 residues. Germline CDR1 reads SGHDN; CDR2 reads FVKESK. V gave up 5 bases and J gave up 3 bases, with 11 bases separating them. CDR3 sequence: CASSWGGGYEQYF. In DNA, the CDR3 is TGTGCCAGCAGCTGGGGCGGAGGCTACGAGCAGTACTTC.

The chain is built from TRBV6-2 or TRBV6-3 and TRBJ2-7, with 9 bases identical to TRBD1. J gave up 4 bases and V 7 bases, and 8 bases lay outside the gene matches. This CDR3 comprises 14 residues. Germline CDR1 is MNHEY and CDR2 is SVGEGT. CDR3 sequence: CASKLGQGWYEQYF. CDR3 sequence (DNA): TGTGCCAGCAAATTGGGACAGGGCTGGTACGAGCAGTACTTC.

This chain connects TRBV7-9 to TRBJ2-7, with 13 bases aligning to TRBD2. After removal of 1 base from V and 5 bases from J, the junction contained 2 bases not matched to a gene. There are 15 residues in the CDR3. CDR1 and CDR2 from the germline V gene are SEHNR and FQNEAQ (reference sequence). The CDR3: CASSLGTSGSDEQYF. CDR3 nucleotide sequence: TGTGCCAGCAGCTTAGGGACTAGCGGGAGCGACGAGCAGTACTTC. The full variable domain, with the rest looked up from reference TRBV7-9 and TRBJ2-7, is DTGVSQNPRHKITKRGQNVTFRCDPISEHNRLYWYRQTLGQGPEFLTYFQNEAQLEKSRLLSDRFSAERPKGSFSTLEIQRTEQGDSAMYLCASSLGTSGSDEQYFGPGTRLTVT.

This clonotype was observed at least ten times. The rearrangement joins TRBV30 to TRBJ2-6; the D gene is possibly TRBD1 (5 bases). V was cut by 3 bases and J by 1 base, with 10 bases left in between. This CDR3 is built from 15 residues. CDR1 and CDR2 from the germline V gene are GTSNPN and SVGIG (reference sequence). CDR3 sequence (DNA): TGTGCCTGGAGCGTCCAGGGATCTGGGGCCAACGTCCTGACTTTC. It is translated as CAWSVQGSGANVLTF.

This clonotype has a count of ten or more. The chain has TRBV5-1 and TRBJ2-4; 10 bases fit TRBD2. Germline values: CDR1 SGHRS, CDR2 YFSETQ. V shed 4 bases, J shed 5 bases, and the junction held 9 bases outside the gene matches. The CDR3 runs 16 residues. The CDR3 protein is CASSPSGGALENIQYF. The CDR3, as DNA: TGCGCCAGCAGCCCAAGCGGGGGGGCTTTAGAAAACATTCAGTACTTC.

This clonotype was counted only a few times. J is TRBJ2-5 and V is TRBV7-8; maybe TRBD1 (5 bases). Trimming shortened V by 0 bases and J by 4 bases, and 9 bases separated the two germline ends. The CDR3 is 14 residues long. The germline CDR1 and CDR2 sequences are SGHVS and FQNEAQ. The CDR3 sequence: CASSLAPGIETQYF. The CDR3 DNA sequence: TGTGCCAGCAGCTTAGCCCCAGGGATAGAGACCCAGTACTTC.

This clonotype was observed many times. The V call is TRBV11-2, the J call TRBJ2-3, with a possible D match to TRBD2 (6 bases). The V gene's germline CDR1 is SGHAT and CDR2 FQNNGV. The CDR3 consists of 15 residues. The V end was cut by 7 bases, the J end by 11 bases, with 25 bases between. The chain's CDR3 is CASTLEGGALGGQYF. CDR3 in DNA: TGTGCCAGCACCTTGGAGGGCGGGGCTTTGGGGGGGCAGTATTTT.

The J gene is TRBJ2-7, the V gene TRBV29-1; D is ambiguous. Germline-derived CDR1 and CDR2 are SQVTM and ANQGSEA. This CDR3 spans 11 amino acids. V lost 4 bases and J lost 3, with 7 bases in between. The CDR3 coding sequence is TGCAGCGTTGGTCATAACTACGAGCAGTACTTC. It specifies CSVGHNYEQYF.

In this sample, this clonotype turned up many times. The chain combines TRBV5-1 with TRBJ1-5; D gene ambiguous. Germline V gives CDR1 SGHRS, CDR2 YFSETQ. There are 13 residues in the CDR3. The ends were cut back, 0 bases at V and 4 bases at J, with 5 bases in the middle. The CDR3 here is CASSLGPNQPQHF. The CDR3 nucleotides are TGCGCCAGCAGCTTGGGACCAAATCAGCCCCAGCATTTT.

There are a few counts of this clonotype. This chain connects TRBV12-3 or TRBV12-4 to TRBJ2-7; TRBD1 might be the D (6 bases). The CDR3 loop spans 14 amino acids. V was pared by 5 bases and J by 2 bases, with 13 bases between. The CDR3 nucleotides are TGTGCCAGCAGTCCCGGGACAAGGCCCTACGAGCAGTACTTC. The encoded protein is CASSPGTRPYEQYF.

This clonotype was seen a handful of times. This CDR3 reads CASSITAASYNEQFF. In DNA, the CDR3 is TGTGCCAGCAGCATTACAGCGGCCTCCTACAATGAGCAGTTCTTC. The gene calls are TRBV5-4 and TRBJ2-1, with a weak D call TRBD2 (5 bases). Germline values: CDR1 SGHNT, CDR2 YYREEE (reference sequence). The CDR3 totals 15 residues. The V end was cut by 4 bases, the J end by 0 bases, with 11 bases between.

This clonotype was counted a single time. The chain has TRBV6-1 and TRBJ2-3; TRBD1 or TRBD2 may be the D gene (6 bases each). The ends were cut back, 0 bases at V and 2 bases at J, with 15 bases in the middle. The CDR3 loop spans 17 amino acids. CDR1 and CDR2 (germline): MNHNS, SASEGT. The CDR3 loop reads CASSEAPGGPLTDTQYF. CDR3 sequence (DNA): TGTGCCAGCAGTGAAGCGCCTGGGGGGCCTCTCACAGATACGCAGTATTTT.

This chain links TRBV4-2 with TRBJ1-1; D is ambiguous. Trimming stripped 0 bases from V and 4 bases from J, with 9 bases between. Germline CDR1 is LGHNA and CDR2 is YNFKEQ. This CDR3 region has 14 residues. CDR3 sequence: CASSQEAEGTEAFF. For the CDR3, the DNA is TGTGCCAGCAGCCAAGAGGCTGAGGGCACTGAAGCTTTCTTT.

This clonotype has ten or more counts. The chain links TRBV5-1 to TRBJ2-1; D is unresolved. This CDR3 spans 14 amino acids. Trimming left V 2 bases short and J 7 bases short, with 13 bases between. CDR1 is SGHRS, CDR2 YFSETQ, per germline. CDR3 bases: TGCGCCAGCAGCTTAGGACGGACCGATAATGAGCAGTTCTTC. Protein sequence: CASSLGRTDNEQFF.

V usage is TRBV12-3 or TRBV12-4 and J usage is TRBJ2-7; 10 bases agree with TRBD1. This CDR3 is built from 16 residues. J was trimmed by 3 bases and V by 2 bases; bases with no gene match: 7. CDR3 bases: TGTGCCAGCAGTTTAATGGGACAGGGGTTGAACTACGAGCAGTACTTC. Translated, it gives CASSLMGQGLNYEQYF.

This clonotype was seen a single time. V usage is TRBV18 and J usage is TRBJ1-1; TRBD1 matches at 7 bases. The CDR3 is made up of 16 amino acids. Germline lookup yields CDR1 KGHSH and CDR2 LQKENI. J lost 3 bases, V lost 0 bases, and 7 bases had no gene match. The CDR3 region has the DNA TGTGCCAGCTCACCACCTCGAGAGGGGGCGGACACTGAAGCTTTCTTT. It specifies CASSPPREGADTEAFF.

At least ten counts were recorded for this clonotype. The CDR3 sequence: CASQGEGYNEQFF. The CDR3 DNA sequence: TGTGCCTCCCAGGGGGAAGGATACAATGAGCAGTTCTTC. V gene TRBV10-3 combines with J gene TRBJ2-1; TRBD1 aligns across 7 bases. V shed 11 bases, J shed 4 bases, and the junction held 8 bases outside the gene matches. CDR1 and CDR2 (germline): ENHRY, SYGVKD. This CDR3 region has 13 residues.

This clonotype was detected a few times. The chain is built from TRBV19 and TRBJ2-1; tentative D call: TRBD2 (5 bases). V lost 3 bases, J lost 8 bases, and 14 bases lay in between. The germline V gene encodes CDR1 LNHDA and CDR2 SQIVND (reference sequence). The CDR3 loop spans 14 amino acids. The CDR3 sequence: CASSIMRRRDEQFF. The CDR3 bases are TGTGCCAGTAGTATCATGCGCCGGCGGGATGAGCAGTTCTTC.

This clonotype was seen more than once but under ten times. The V and J genes are TRBV20-1 and TRBJ2-2, with D perhaps matching TRBD1 or TRBD2 (7 bases each). The CDR3 runs 14 residues. CDR1 is DFQATT and CDR2 is SNEGSKA in the germline V gene (reference sequence). Trimming removed 7 bases from V and 6 bases from J, with 18 bases in between. The CDR3 here is CSVRGTTNAGELFF. The CDR3 DNA sequence: TGCAGTGTCAGGGGGACTACCAACGCCGGGGAGCTGTTTTTT.

Only a few counts were recorded for this clonotype. The rearrangement links TRBV30 to TRBJ2-5; 7 bases are shared with TRBD1. The CDR3 is 15 amino acids. The V gene end was trimmed by 0 bases and the J gene end by 2 bases; junction bases not matched to a gene: 6. Per germline, CDR1 GTSNPN and CDR2 SVGIG (reference sequence). DNA for the CDR3: TGTGCCTGGAGTGTCACAGGGGCCCTACAAGAGACCCAGTACTTC. This translates into CAWSVTGALQETQYF.

This clonotype was found a few times. This sequence joins TRBV12-3 or TRBV12-4 and TRBJ1-2; 10 bases fit TRBD1. The CDR3 loop spans 15 amino acids. Trimming at V came to 6 bases and at J to 3 bases, leaving 7 bases not matched to a gene. This CDR3 reads CASSSTGGLHYGYTF. The CDR3 DNA is TGTGCCAGCAGCTCGACAGGGGGCCTTCACTATGGCTACACCTTC.

Only a few counts were recorded for this clonotype. The chain links TRBV6-2 or TRBV6-3 to TRBJ2-3; 7 bases match TRBD2. The CDR3 is 16 residues long. The germline gives CDR1 MNHEY, CDR2 SVGEGT. The trim removed 6 bases at V and 2 bases at J, leaving 11 bases unmatched. In DNA, the CDR3 is TGTGCCAGCAGCCCGGAGGGCGCGGGAGACACAGATACGCAGTATTTT. Translating it yields CASSPEGAGDTDTQYF.

This clonotype was detected only a few times. The chain couples TRBV6-5 to TRBJ2-7, with 9 positions matching TRBD1. With 6 bases clipped from V and 7 bases from J, the junction kept 7 bases outside the gene matches. The CDR3 runs 13 residues. The germline CDR1 and CDR2 sequences are MNHEY and SVGAGI. Written as DNA, the CDR3 is TGTGCCAGCAGCCGGGACAGGGTGGGGGAGCAGTACTTC. Its translation is CASSRDRVGEQYF.

As DNA, the CDR3 is TGTGCCAGCAGCTTAGGACACCAGGGGGCACGGTACGAGCAGTACTTC. Encoded protein: CASSLGHQGARYEQYF. This chain links TRBV11-2 with TRBJ2-7, with 8 bases that match TRBD1. V shed 1 base and J 4 bases; nucleotides not matched to a gene: 9. The CDR3 is 16 residues long. Germline V CDR1 and CDR2: SGHAT, FQNNGV.

The chain recombines TRBV5-5 with TRBJ2-5, with 9 bases fitting TRBD2. Germline V gene sequence: CDR1 SGHKS, CDR2 YYEKEE (reference sequence). The CDR3 runs to 16 residues. The ends lost 0 bases at V and 1 base at J; junction bases unmatched: 4. The CDR3 sequence is CASSLGLAATQETQYF. The CDR3 coding sequence is TGTGCCAGCAGCTTGGGACTAGCGGCAACCCAAGAGACCCAGTACTTC.

The rearrangement links TRBV4-3 to TRBJ2-1; D unresolved. Trimming cost V 0 bases and J 4 bases, with 10 bases left between them. This CDR3 region has 15 residues. Germline CDR1 is LGHNA and CDR2 is YSLEER. The CDR3 here is CASSQDPARYNEQFF. CDR3 sequence (DNA): TGCGCCAGCAGCCAAGACCCGGCGCGGTACAATGAGCAGTTCTTC.

This chain uses TRBV2 with TRBJ2-7; the match to TRBD1 covers 12 bases. Trimming at V came to 9 bases and at J to 7 bases, leaving 7 bases not matched to a gene. The CDR3 sequence is 13 residues long. CDR1 and CDR2 (germline): SNHLY, FYNNEI. CDR3 protein: CASSGTGGGEQYF. CDR3 DNA sequence: TGTGCCAGTTCCGGGACAGGGGGCGGGGAGCAGTACTTC. Based on the CDR3 plus reference TRBV2 and TRBJ2-7, the full variable domain is EPEVTQTPSHQVTQMGQEVILRCVPISNHLYFYWYRQILGQKVEFLVSFYNNEISEKSEIFDDQFSVERPDGSNFTLKIRSTKLEDSAMYFCASSGTGGGEQYFGPGTRLTVT.